Presented here are 11 T cell receptor beta chains from one specimen sequenced in a study of blood T cells in healthy people across ages. Primed by a sample-barcoded 5' primer and a J-beta primer mix, a second PCR proceeded for about 6 to 12 cycles. Each CDR3 protein gets one entry after TCRdb re-called the 5' RACE reads with MiXCR. The data hold hundreds of thousands of distinct CDR3 sequences, with roughly three fifths observed a single time. The sequenced sample consisted of blood. Receptors were obtained from a man in his sixties in good health.

The rearrangement joins TRBV20-1 to TRBJ1-5; D uncertain. The CDR3 consists of 12 residues. Germline values: CDR1 DFQATT, CDR2 SNEGSKA (reference sequence). V was cut by 3 bases and J by 6 bases, with 9 bases left in between. The CDR3 loop is CSARAEFQPQHF. The CDR3 region has the DNA TGCAGTGCTAGGGCGGAATTTCAGCCCCAGCATTTT.

This clonotype was counted between two and nine times. This chain links TRBV20-1 with TRBJ2-1; D perhaps matches TRBD2 (5 bases). The CDR3 is 12 residues long. Germline V gene sequence: CDR1 DFQATT, CDR2 SNEGSKA (reference sequence). V lost 5 bases and J 6 bases, leaving 11 bases between the germline ends. The CDR3 is CSAGRGTNEQFF. CDR3 bases: TGCAGTGCTGGCCGGGGAACCAATGAGCAGTTCTTC.

The rearrangement links TRBV10-3 to TRBJ1-1, with TRBD1 as a possible D gene (5 bases). Germline CDR1 and CDR2: ENHRY and SYGVKD. This CDR3 region has 14 residues. V lost 5 bases, J lost 4 bases, and 14 bases lay in between. CDR3 nucleotide sequence: TGTGCCATCAGTCGAGAGGGACGGAGCACTGAAGCTTTCTTT. Its translation is CAISREGRSTEAFF.

Points on this clonotype: The junction does not match germline at one end; this may be a read error. This chain links TRBV12-3 or TRBV12-4 with TRBJ2-2, with D perhaps TRBD1 or TRBD2 (6 bases each). The CDR3 sequence is 14 residues long. CDR3 DNA sequence: TGTGCCGGCAGTTTGGGGGGCCCTGCCGGGGAGCTGTTTTTT. It encodes CAGSLGGPAGELFF.

The CDR3 nucleotides read TGTGCCAGCAACCGCCGGGAAACCACCGGGGAGCTGTTTTTT. Protein sequence: CASNRRETTGELFF. The V and J genes are TRBV28 and TRBJ2-2; TRBD2 is a possible D gene (5 bases). Germline loops: CDR1 MDHEN, CDR2 SYDVKM. The CDR3 consists of 14 residues. The V end was cut by 7 bases, the J end by 4 bases, with 13 bases between.

The V call is TRBV6-5, the J call TRBJ2-3, with 11 positions matching TRBD2. Germline V lookup: CDR1 MNHEY, CDR2 SVGAGI. J was trimmed by 4 bases and V by 3 bases; bases with no gene match: 6. The CDR3 spans 16 residues. The CDR3, as DNA: TGTGCCAGCAGTTATAGCGGGGGGGCGCAGGCAGATACGCAGTATTTT. It is translated as CASSYSGGAQADTQYF.

This clonotype has a count of ten or more. V and J are TRBV5-1 and TRBJ2-6, with D tentatively TRBD1 (5 bases). CDR3 length: 18 residues. In germline, CDR1 is SGHRS, CDR2 YFSETQ. V was shortened by 2 bases and J by 0 bases, with 15 bases between the two germline ends. The CDR3 bases are TGCGCCAGCAGCTTCGACAGTTTATCTACCTCTGGGGCCAACGTCCTGACTTTC. Translation: CASSFDSLSTSGANVLTF.

The chain carries TRBV13 and TRBJ1-2, with 8 bases aligning to TRBD1. The germline V gene has CDR1 PRHDT and CDR2 FYEKMQ (reference sequence). The CDR3 is made up of 14 amino acids. V lost 2 bases, J lost 7 bases, and 6 bases stayed unmatched. The CDR3, as DNA: TGTGCCAGCAGCTTACTGGACAGGGCAAGTGGCTACACCTTC. Protein sequence: CASSLLDRASGYTF.

This clonotype was observed a handful of times. This chain connects TRBV7-2 to TRBJ2-3; 8 nucleotides align to TRBD1. V was clipped by 5 bases and J by 2 bases; unmatched bases: 6. CDR1 and CDR2 from the germline V gene are SGHTA and FQGNSA. This CDR3 comprises 15 residues. CDR3 coding DNA: TGTGCCAGCAGCCCCCTGCAGGGGGCCACAGATACGCAGTATTTT. It specifies CASSPLQGATDTQYF.

With regard to this clonotype: The junction departs from germline at one end; a sequencing error may be responsible. The chain couples TRBV5-8 to TRBJ2-6, with D tentatively TRBD1 (5 bases). The CDR3 contains 13 residues. CDR1 SGHTS and CDR2 YDEGEE come from the germline V gene. The CDR3 spells CASTLSGANALTF. DNA of the CDR3: TGTGCCAGCACCCTGTCTGGGGCCAACGCCCTGACTTTC.

This sequence joins TRBV29-1 and TRBJ2-5; D is possibly TRBD1 or TRBD2 (5 bases each). CDR3 length: 13 residues. Germline CDR1 SQVTM, CDR2 ANQGSEA. Trimming stripped 6 bases from V and 4 bases from J, with 15 bases between. The CDR3 is CSVEPGQSETQYF. CDR3 bases: TGCAGCGTGGAACCGGGGCAGTCAGAGACCCAGTACTTC. Together with reference TRBV29-1 and TRBJ2-5, the CDR3 gives the full variable domain: SAVISQKPSRDICQRGTSLTIQCQVDSQVTMMFWYRQQPGQSLTLIATANQGSEATYESGFVIDKFPISRPNLTFSTLTVSNMSPEDSSIYLCSVEPGQSETQYFGPGTRLLVL.